These 32 T cell receptor beta chains came from one sample sequenced in a study of T cell responses to AZD1222 COVID-19 vaccine. This table comes from immunoSEQ multiplex PCR, and its TCRdb copy is limited to in-frame clones, with some not included. This table has 240,000 or so clones, over 90% appearing once. Sample: peripheral blood, taken on day 0 of AZD1222 vaccination. The source of these receptors is an adult in good health.

The count of this clone is one. V is TRBV20-1 and J is TRBJ1-1, with no clear D. The CDR3 has 11 residues. Per the germline V gene, CDR1 is DFQATT and CDR2 is SNEGSKA (reference sequence). CDR3 loop: CSPRRNTEAFF. The CDR3 nucleotides are TGCAGCCCTAGGAGGAACACTGAAGCTTTCTTT.

This clone was recorded only once. The gene calls are TRBV5-1 and TRBJ1-1; D perhaps matches TRBD1 (5 bases). The CDR3 is 13 residues long. Germline CDR1 reads SGHRS; CDR2 reads YFSETQ. With 6 bases removed from V and 0 bases from J, the gap between germline ends came to 9 bases. CDR3: CASTQTVNTEAFF. The CDR3 region has the DNA TGCGCCAGCACCCAGACAGTGAACACTGAAGCTTTCTTT.

The rearrangement links TRBV28 to TRBJ1-2, with no clear D. Germline CDR1 reads MDHEN; CDR2 reads SYDVKM. V dropped 6 bases and J dropped 5 bases, with 25 bases sitting between them. This CDR3 is 17 amino acids long. CDR3 nucleotide sequence: TGTGCCAGCAGGAACCCCATTAGCGACGCGGGGAAATATGGCTACACCTTC. Amino acid sequence: CASRNPISDAGKYGYTF.

J is TRBJ1-1 and V is TRBV2, with D perhaps TRBD1 (6 bases). Germline V gives CDR1 SNHLY, CDR2 FYNNEI. This CDR3 is built from 13 residues. V lost 8 bases, J lost 6 bases, and 16 bases lay in between. CDR3 bases: TGTGCCAGCTCAGTTCAGGGGACTGCTGAAGCTTTCTTT. Its translation is CASSVQGTAEAFF.

The rearrangement links TRBV5-1 to TRBJ1-3; D unclear. Trimming removed 2 bases from V and 4 bases from J, with 16 bases in between. The CDR3 is 16 amino acids. The germline gives CDR1 SGHRS, CDR2 YFSETQ. CDR3 DNA sequence: TGCGCCAGCAGCTTAACCGGACCGCAGTGGGGAAACACCATATATTTT. As protein: CASSLTGPQWGNTIYF.

The genes are TRBV2 and TRBJ2-5, with 11 bases that match TRBD2. The CDR3 is 15 residues long. V trimming: 7 bases; J trimming: 5 bases; junction bases outside the gene matches: 9. Per germline, CDR1 SNHLY and CDR2 FYNNEI. The CDR3 protein is CASTVSGGADETQYF. For the CDR3, the DNA is TGTGCCAGCACCGTTAGCGGGGGGGCCGATGAGACCCAGTACTTC. The variable domain in full, completed from reference TRBV2 and TRBJ2-5, reads EPEVTQTPSHQVTQMGQEVILRCVPISNHLYFYWYRQILGQKVEFLVSFYNNEISEKSEIFDDQFSVERPDGSNFTLKIRSTKLEDSAMYFCASTVSGGADETQYFGPGTRLLVL.

CDR3 sequence (DNA): TGTGCCAGCAGGCGGTTGAGTAGGGATACAATATTCACTGAAGCTTTCTTT. It translates to CASRRLSRDTIFTEAFF. The chain is built from TRBV28 and TRBJ1-1; D remains unclear. The germline gives CDR1 MDHEN, CDR2 SYDVKM. The CDR3 consists of 17 residues. The V gene lost 6 bases and the J gene lost 4 bases, with 24 bases spanning the gap.

V is TRBV28 and J is TRBJ2-1; D is unclear. The CDR3 loop spans 14 amino acids. V gave up 1 base and J gave up 8 bases, with 12 bases separating them. The V gene's germline CDR1 is MDHEN and CDR2 SYDVKM. This chain's CDR3 is CASSLSPDIDEQFF. DNA for the CDR3: TGTGCCAGCAGTTTATCTCCTGACATCGATGAGCAGTTCTTC.

The chain combines TRBV7-2 with TRBJ2-7; the D gene is possibly TRBD2 (5 bases). This CDR3 spans 14 amino acids. V lost 1 base to trimming and J lost 4 bases, with 11 bases between them. Germline V lookup: CDR1 SGHTA, CDR2 FQGNSA. The CDR3 DNA reads TGTGCCAGCAGCTTAGGGGGAGCCAAGTACGAGCAGTACTTC. Amino acid sequence: CASSLGGAKYEQYF.

This clone occurred once. The gene calls are TRBV6-5 and TRBJ2-2; possibly TRBD1 for D (6 bases). Germline-derived CDR1 and CDR2 are MNHEY and SVGAGI. V was clipped by 6 bases and J by 7 bases, with 18 bases between them. The CDR3 has 15 amino acids. CDR3 in amino acids: CASRPRAGAVGELFF. The CDR3 DNA follows: TGTGCCAGCAGACCCCGGGCAGGGGCGGTCGGGGAGCTGTTTTTT.

The rearrangement joins TRBV27 to TRBJ1-6; TRBD1 agrees at 7 bases. The CDR3 is 15 amino acids. V was clipped by 5 bases and J by 4 bases; unmatched bases: 5. CDR1 and CDR2 (germline): MNHEY, SMNVEV (reference sequence). The DNA of the CDR3 is TGTGCCAGCAGTGAACGGGACAGTTATAATTCACCCCTCCACTTT. This gives the protein CASSERDSYNSPLHF.

The rearrangement joins TRBV6-5 to TRBJ2-7; no reliable D call. The length of the CDR3 is 12 residues. Germline CDR1 and CDR2: MNHEY and SVGAGI. V dropped 6 bases and J dropped 3 bases, with 9 bases sitting between them. CDR3 in DNA: TGTGCCAGCAGCCAGTCAAGCTACGAGCAGTACTTC. This encodes CASSQSSYEQYF.

This clone was seen once. This chain links TRBV4-1 with TRBJ2-3; 11 bases fit TRBD2. Germline CDR1 reads MGHRA; CDR2 reads YSYEKL. The CDR3 consists of 15 residues. Trimming at V came to 2 bases and at J to 6 bases, leaving 4 bases not matched to a gene. CDR3 protein: CASSQLAGGLDTQYF. The CDR3 DNA reads TGCGCCAGCAGCCAACTAGCGGGGGGTCTGGATACGCAGTATTTT.

The chain couples TRBV5-1 to TRBJ2-2; D remains ambiguous. CDR1 is SGHRS, CDR2 YFSETQ, per germline. The CDR3 runs to 14 residues. Trimming took 4 bases from V and 0 from J, leaving 7 bases between them. CDR3 coding DNA: TGCGCCAGCAGCCCCGTCACGAACACCGGGGAGCTGTTTTTT. Protein: CASSPVTNTGELFF.

The chain couples TRBV6-4 to TRBJ2-1; 9 positions agree with TRBD2. This CDR3 spans 15 amino acids. After removal of 2 bases from V and 7 bases from J, the junction contained 6 bases not matched to a gene. Germline lookup yields CDR1 MRHNA and CDR2 SNTAGT. CDR3 residues: CASSDEAGGLNEQFF. CDR3 nucleotides: TGTGCCAGCAGTGACGAAGCGGGGGGTCTTAATGAGCAGTTCTTC.

The chain is built from TRBV7-8 and TRBJ2-7, with 7 nucleotides matching TRBD1. The CDR3 runs 14 residues. V lost 2 bases and J lost 5; bases outside the gene matches: 6. Germline loops: CDR1 SGHVS, CDR2 FQNEAQ. Here the CDR3 DNA reads TGTGCCAGCAGCTTAACAACAGGGGTCCACGAGCAGTACTTC. Translating it yields CASSLTTGVHEQYF.

The V gene is TRBV6-4, the J gene TRBJ1-2, with 8 bases aligning to TRBD1. V trimming: 6 bases; J trimming: 6 bases; junction bases outside the gene matches: 6. This CDR3 region has 13 residues. The germline V gene encodes CDR1 MRHNA and CDR2 SNTAGT. CDR3 coding DNA: TGTGCCAGCAGGCCAGGACAGGGACATGGCTACACCTTC. Amino acid sequence: CASRPGQGHGYTF.

V gene TRBV4-1 combines with J gene TRBJ2-3; D is uncertain. V was cut by 0 bases and J by 6 bases, with 7 bases left in between. The CDR3 loop spans 13 amino acids. Germline CDR1 and CDR2: MGHRA and YSYEKL. CDR3 loop: CASSQETGDTQYF. Here the CDR3 DNA reads TGCGCCAGCAGCCAAGAAACTGGTGATACGCAGTATTTT.

V gene TRBV7-2 combines with J gene TRBJ2-7; the D is unclear. V lost 3 bases, J lost 3 bases, and 9 bases lay in between. CDR1 and CDR2 from the germline V gene are SGHTA and FQGNSA. The CDR3 is made up of 13 amino acids. The CDR3 loop reads CASSFEDGYEQYF. DNA of the CDR3: TGTGCCAGCAGCTTCGAGGACGGCTACGAGCAGTACTTC.

The gene calls are TRBV6-5 and TRBJ1-1; TRBD1 matches 11 bases. J was trimmed by 7 bases and V by 2 bases; bases with no gene match: 6. CDR1 MNHEY and CDR2 SVGAGI come from the germline V gene. This CDR3 contains 15 residues. The CDR3 loop reads CASSYPGQGGFEAFF. CDR3 nucleotides: TGTGCCAGCAGTTACCCGGGACAGGGGGGGTTTGAAGCTTTCTTT.

This clone was counted a single time. The chain joins TRBV7-9 to TRBJ1-5; perhaps TRBD1 as D (6 bases). V was pared by 7 bases and J by 0 bases, with 7 bases between. This CDR3 has 13 amino acids. Germline loops: CDR1 SEHNR, CDR2 FQNEAQ (reference sequence). The CDR3 protein is CASTDSSNQPQHF. The CDR3 DNA sequence: TGTGCCAGCACGGACAGTAGCAATCAGCCCCAGCATTTT. Together with reference TRBV7-9 and TRBJ1-5, the CDR3 gives the full variable domain: DTGVSQNPRHKITKRGQNVTFRCDPISEHNRLYWYRQTLGQGPEFLTYFQNEAQLEKSRLLSDRFSAERPKGSFSTLEIQRTEQGDSAMYLCASTDSSNQPQHFGDGTRLSIL.

V gene TRBV18 combines with J gene TRBJ1-1; no reliable D call. CDR1 is KGHSH, CDR2 LQKENI, per germline. V lost 3 bases and J lost 1, with 9 bases in between. This CDR3 is 14 amino acids long. CDR3 nucleotide sequence: TGTGCCAGCTCACCGGGCCTTGGGAACACTGAAGCTTTCTTT. Protein product: CASSPGLGNTEAFF.

The chain is built from TRBV6-1 and TRBJ1-2; D remains unclear. V was cut by 6 bases and J by 6 bases, with 14 bases left in between. CDR3 size: 13 residues. Germline-derived CDR1 and CDR2 are MNHNS and SASEGT. CDR3 in DNA: TGTGCCAGCAGCCCGCTCTGGGGTAATGGCTACACCTTC. Its translation is CASSPLWGNGYTF.

The chain is built from TRBV7-2 and TRBJ1-2; 11 positions match TRBD1. The ends lost 5 bases at V and 3 bases at J; junction bases unmatched: 2. The CDR3 is made up of 14 amino acids. Germline CDR1 is SGHTA and CDR2 is FQGNSA. CDR3 residues: CASSLGQGDYGYTF. CDR3 DNA sequence: TGTGCCAGCAGCCTGGGACAGGGGGACTATGGCTACACCTTC.

The CDR3 protein is CASSQTPPGNTEAFF. The DNA for the CDR3 is TGTGCCAGCAGCCAAACCCCACCAGGGAACACTGAAGCTTTCTTT. The chain employs TRBV2 and TRBJ1-1; no clear D gene. The CDR3 spans 15 residues. Trimming cost V 6 bases and J 1 base, with 15 bases left between them. CDR1 and CDR2 from the germline V gene are SNHLY and FYNNEI.

This rearrangement joins TRBV15 to TRBJ1-1; tentatively, D is TRBD1 (5 bases). Trimming left V 0 bases short and J 7 bases short, with 12 bases between. In germline, CDR1 is LNHNV, CDR2 YYDKDF (reference sequence). The CDR3 runs to 14 residues. CDR3 in DNA: TGTGCCACCAGCAGAGATAGGGGCGGGTTTGAAGCTTTCTTT. This encodes CATSRDRGGFEAFF. Filled out from reference TRBV15 and TRBJ1-1, the complete variable domain reads DAMVIQNPRYQVTQFGKPVTLSCSQTLNHNVMYWYQQKSSQAPKLLFHYYDKDFNNEADTPDNFQSRRPNTSFCFLDIRSPGLGDTAMYLCATSRDRGGFEAFFGQGTRLTVV.

V is TRBV15 and J is TRBJ2-5, with a tentative D call TRBD1 (6 bases). The germline V gene encodes CDR1 LNHNV and CDR2 YYDKDF (reference sequence). This CDR3 region has 17 residues. The V gene lost 1 base and the J gene lost 5 bases, with 20 bases spanning the gap. Here the CDR3 DNA reads TGTGCCACCAGCAGAGTTGGTAGCCTAGGCAGGGGTGAGACCCAGTACTTC. Its translation is CATSRVGSLGRGETQYF.

This clone was detected once. The rearrangement joins TRBV6-5 to TRBJ2-1, with 10 nucleotides matching TRBD2. Per the germline V gene, CDR1 is MNHEY and CDR2 is SVGAGI. The CDR3 runs to 15 residues. V dropped 2 bases and J dropped 7; count of bases not matched to a gene: 5. CDR3 nucleotides: TGTGCCAGCAGTTACCAACTAGCGGGATATAATGAGCAGTTCTTC. Translated: CASSYQLAGYNEQFF.

Notes on this clone: The sample holds other DNA sequences that translate to the same CDR3. This chain joins TRBV2 and TRBJ1-1; the D gene is possibly TRBD1 (6 bases). Trimming stripped 5 bases from V and 2 bases from J, with 9 bases between. Germline values: CDR1 SNHLY, CDR2 FYNNEI. The CDR3 has 13 residues. The CDR3 DNA is TGTGCCAGCAGTTTGGACAGCAACACTGAAGCTTTCTTT. The encoded protein is CASSLDSNTEAFF.

The genes are TRBV6-1 and TRBJ2-7, with D perhaps TRBD1 (6 bases). The V gene lost 2 bases and the J gene lost 0 bases, with 17 bases spanning the gap. The germline V gene encodes CDR1 MNHNS and CDR2 SASEGT. This CDR3 region has 17 residues. The CDR3 region has the DNA TGTGCCAGCAGTGAAAACCGCGACAGGTCCTACTCCTACGAGCAGTACTTC. The encoded protein is CASSENRDRSYSYEQYF.

The chain carries TRBV13 and TRBJ1-3; D gene unclear. Looked up from germline, CDR1 is PRHDT and CDR2 is FYEKMQ (reference sequence). This CDR3 is built from 12 residues. Trimming shortened V by 0 bases and J by 9 bases, and 6 bases separated the two germline ends. The CDR3 protein is CASSLGVSTIYF. The CDR3 region has the DNA TGTGCCAGCAGCTTAGGGGTTAGCACCATATATTTT.

The J gene is TRBJ1-2, the V gene TRBV28; 7 positions match TRBD1. CDR3 length equals 13 residues. With V trimmed by 5 bases and J by 5 bases, 5 bases remained unmatched. Germline CDR1 MDHEN, CDR2 SYDVKM. The CDR3 nucleotides read TGTGCCAGCAGTATAGCAGGGGGATATGGCTACACCTTC. It specifies CASSIAGGYGYTF.